This entry lists 29 T cell receptor beta chains sequenced from one sample in a study of CD8+CD57+ T cells in acquired aplastic anemia (dated by TCRdb to the late 2010s). Sequencing took place on an Illumina HiSeq 2000. Genomic DNA was used as template for profiling of TCR beta VDJ combinations and CDR3 sequences. The raw public data were reprocessed by TCRdb itself: fastp quality trimming at Q25, MiXCR clonotype calling, in-frame beta chains only. Duplicate CDR3 protein sequences are folded into a single record with the most common DNA and genes. A total of roughly 150,000 distinct CDR3 sequences appear in this sample, roughly 45% of them only once. The top ten clonotypes cover about 1.1% of the sample. The sequenced sample consisted of sorted CD4+, CD8+, or CD8+CD57+ T cells (not recorded which) from PBMCs. All receptors derive from a human donor in good health.

A single count supports this clonotype. V is TRBV4-2 and J is TRBJ2-5, with a tentative D call TRBD2 (7 bases). The CDR3 runs to 13 residues. Germline CDR1 reads LGHNA; CDR2 reads YNFKEQ. V was trimmed by 5 bases and J by 7 bases, leaving 14 bases between them. The CDR3 protein is CASSEGGLLTQYF. CDR3 coding DNA: TGTGCCAGCAGCGAGGGGGGGCTGTTGACCCAGTACTTC.

The chain has TRBV7-2 and TRBJ2-5; 10 bases line up with TRBD1. Trimming removed 6 bases from V and 2 bases from J; junction bases left unmatched: 6. The CDR3 is 15 residues long. Germline V lookup: CDR1 SGHTA, CDR2 FQGNSA. The CDR3 DNA is TGTGCCAGCAGACACGGGACAGGGGTACAAGAGACCCAGTACTTC. Amino acids: CASRHGTGVQETQYF.

The V and J genes are TRBV5-4 and TRBJ2-7; TRBD2 is a possible D gene (5 bases). CDR3 length: 13 residues. The germline V and J ends were trimmed by 4 bases and 4 bases, with 12 bases remaining between them. Germline CDR1 reads SGHNT; CDR2 reads YYREEE (reference sequence). CDR3 amino acids: CASSTLGVYEQYF. DNA of the CDR3: TGTGCCAGCAGCACACTCGGGGTATACGAGCAGTACTTC.

The J gene is TRBJ2-3, the V gene TRBV7-2; no clear D gene. CDR1 is SGHTA, CDR2 FQGNSA, per germline. The CDR3 totals 15 residues. Trimming pared 2 bases from V and 4 bases from J, leaving 13 bases between. The CDR3: CASSLPVPAADTQYF. Here the CDR3 DNA reads TGTGCCAGCAGCTTACCTGTCCCCGCAGCAGATACGCAGTATTTT.

Many counts were recorded for this clonotype. This chain connects TRBV5-1 to TRBJ1-1; D unclear. The CDR3 spans 13 residues. V was pared by 0 bases and J by 2 bases, with 5 bases between. The germline gives CDR1 SGHRS, CDR2 YFSETQ. CDR3 protein: CASSLGKNTEAFF. Written as DNA, the CDR3 is TGCGCCAGCAGCTTGGGCAAAAACACTGAAGCTTTCTTT.

This clonotype has just one count. Likely a read error: the CDR3 ends without its conserved phenylalanine or tryptophan. This chain joins TRBV5-1 and TRBJ2-1, with a weak D call TRBD2 (8 bases). Germline CDR1 is SGHRS and CDR2 is YFSETQ. The CDR3 has 15 residues. Trimming shortened V by 4 bases and J by 3 bases, and 14 bases separated the two germline ends. The CDR3 DNA follows: TGCGCCAGCAGCCCGGGAGGGGGCAACTACAATGAGCAGTTCTCC. This encodes CASSPGGGNYNEQFS.

At least ten counts were recorded for this clonotype. The J gene is TRBJ1-2, the V gene TRBV19, with D maybe TRBD1 (6 bases). The CDR3 totals 14 residues. V lost 1 base and J lost 7, with 13 bases in between. Germline V gene data show CDR1 as LNHDA and CDR2 as SQIVND (reference sequence). The CDR3 nucleotides read TGTGCCAGTAGTATAGGTTGGGGGCCCATTGGCTACACCTTC. It translates to CASSIGWGPIGYTF.

This chain joins TRBV5-4 and TRBJ2-7, with 8 bases identical to TRBD2. Germline loops: CDR1 SGHNT, CDR2 YYREEE (reference sequence). The CDR3 has 14 residues. Germline trimming cut 1 base from V and 4 bases from J; bases unmatched to any gene: 4. CDR3 residues: CASSLRGGRYEQYF. CDR3 DNA: TGTGCCAGCAGCTTGCGGGGGGGCCGGTACGAGCAGTACTTC.

This clonotype has a handful of counts. The V call is TRBV6-1, the J call TRBJ2-1; TRBD2 agrees at 9 bases. Germline assignment: CDR1 MNHNS and CDR2 SASEGT. Germline trimming cut 7 bases from V and 8 bases from J; bases unmatched to any gene: 15. The CDR3 length is 16 residues. The chain's CDR3 is CASTDAVGLAGDEQFF. CDR3 DNA: TGTGCCAGCACCGACGCCGTGGGACTAGCAGGTGATGAGCAGTTCTTC.

This clonotype was observed at least ten times. The chain employs TRBV20-1 and TRBJ2-2; 8 bases match TRBD2. Germline values: CDR1 DFQATT, CDR2 SNEGSKA (reference sequence). Trimming cost V 2 bases and J 0 bases; bases outside gene matches: 2. The CDR3 has 15 residues. The CDR3 sequence is CSARSGGANTGELFF. The CDR3 DNA follows: TGCAGTGCTAGAAGCGGGGGTGCGAACACCGGGGAGCTGTTTTTT.

A single count supports this clonotype. The gene calls are TRBV7-2 and TRBJ2-7, with D perhaps matching TRBD1 (5 bases). This CDR3 has 14 amino acids. Trimming took off 4 bases at V and 3 bases at J, with 13 bases between the two ends. Looked up from germline, CDR1 is SGHTA and CDR2 is FQGNSA. The CDR3 region is CASSSVIGDYEQYF. The CDR3 DNA reads as TGTGCCAGCAGCTCAGTTATAGGGGACTACGAGCAGTACTTC.

The chain recombines TRBV5-1 with TRBJ2-1; TRBD2 aligns across 9 bases. Germline assignment: CDR1 SGHRS and CDR2 YFSETQ. The CDR3 covers 15 residues. Losses at the gene ends were 4 bases for V and 1 base for J; bases not matched to a gene: 3. CDR3: CASSNSGSSYNEQFF. The CDR3, as DNA: TGCGCCAGCAGCAATAGCGGGAGTTCCTACAATGAGCAGTTCTTC.

To note about this clonotype: This could be a read error, since a much larger clone is one nucleotide away. The limits of the CDR3 on the DNA are not certain, so only TCRdb's listed CDR3 is given. The J gene is TRBJ2-1, the V gene TRBV9; the table's D call of TRBD2 was not tested on the DNA. CDR1 and CDR2 (germline): SGDLS, YYNGEE. Both ends counted, the CDR3 spans 16 residues. The CDR3: CASSVGLGTNYNERFF.

This clonotype was counted ten times or more. This chain links TRBV5-1 with TRBJ2-3, with D possibly TRBD2 on 6 matching bases. Trimming took 2 bases from V and 7 from J, leaving 17 bases between them. The CDR3 covers 15 residues. Germline CDR1 SGHRS, CDR2 YFSETQ. CDR3 DNA sequence: TGCGCCAGCAGCTTTTCCGGGAGCGGCCTCCATACGCAGTATTTT. Translating gives CASSFSGSGLHTQYF.

The table lists this clonotype with a few counts. V usage is TRBV6-1 and J usage is TRBJ2-5; weak D call: TRBD2 (6 bases). The germline gives CDR1 MNHNS, CDR2 SASEGT. The CDR3 totals 14 residues. The ends were cut back, 5 bases at V and 3 bases at J, with 13 bases in the middle. The CDR3 DNA reads as TGTGCCAGCAGTCAAGGGACTGTCAAAGAGACCCAGTACTTC. It specifies CASSQGTVKETQYF.

The chain is built from TRBV24-1 and TRBJ1-1, with a tentative D call TRBD1 (5 bases). The length of the CDR3 is 13 residues. V lost 7 bases and J lost 5, with 13 bases in between. CDR1 and CDR2 from the germline V gene are KGHDR and SFDVKD. The CDR3 loop is CATRGAGWTEAFF. In DNA form, the CDR3 reads TGTGCCACCAGGGGAGCAGGGTGGACTGAAGCTTTCTTT.

This clonotype was counted ten times or more. V is TRBV9 and J is TRBJ2-3; 7 positions agree with TRBD2. Germline CDR1 SGDLS, CDR2 YYNGEE. The CDR3 extends over 14 amino acids. The V gene end was trimmed by 3 bases and the J gene end by 2 bases; junction bases not matched to a gene: 3. The chain's CDR3 is CASSDRLATDTQYF. The CDR3 nucleotides are TGTGCCAGCAGCGACCGACTAGCCACAGATACGCAGTATTTT.

The chain couples TRBV20-1 to TRBJ2-2; a possible D gene is TRBD1 (6 bases). There are 12 residues in the CDR3. The V end was cut by 8 bases, the J end by 6 bases, with 13 bases between. The V gene's germline CDR1 is DFQATT and CDR2 SNEGSKA (reference sequence). CDR3 nucleotide sequence: TGCAGTATGGGGGCGGACGCCGGGGAGCTGTTTTTT. This codes for CSMGADAGELFF.

The V and J genes are TRBV29-1 and TRBJ2-7; TRBD1 or TRBD2 may be the D gene (5 bases each). V shed 5 bases and J shed 2 bases, with 16 bases lying between them. The germline V gene has CDR1 SQVTM and CDR2 ANQGSEA. This CDR3 region has 14 residues. The CDR3 DNA is TGCAGCGTTTCCCGAGGGCAGGGCGCCTACGAGCAGTACTTC. Protein: CSVSRGQGAYEQYF.

This clonotype was counted many times. This chain joins TRBV5-1 and TRBJ2-7; no firm D call. The length of the CDR3 is 12 residues. The germline V gene has CDR1 SGHRS and CDR2 YFSETQ. V lost 6 bases and J lost 11, with 18 bases in between. The CDR3 reads CASTFRASLEYF. CDR3 coding DNA: TGCGCCAGCACATTCAGAGCCTCCTTGGAGTACTTC.

The CDR3 region has the DNA TGTGCCAGCAGCTCGAGACTAGCGGGGAGCACAGATACGCAGTATTTT. It specifies CASSSRLAGSTDTQYF. This chain links TRBV7-3 with TRBJ2-3; 11 bases align to TRBD2. The CDR3 contains 16 residues. Looked up from germline, CDR1 is SGHTA and CDR2 is FQGTGA. J was trimmed by 0 bases and V by 4 bases; bases with no gene match: 3.

This clonotype turned up a few times. This rearrangement joins TRBV19 to TRBJ2-7; possible D gene TRBD1, 6 bases. The CDR3 sequence is 13 residues long. Germline V gene data show CDR1 as LNHDA and CDR2 as SQIVND (reference sequence). V lost 4 bases, J lost 9 bases, and 16 bases lay in between. The DNA of the CDR3 is TGTGCCAGTAGTAGCCAGGACAGAATCGTGCAGTACTTC. It yields the protein CASSSQDRIVQYF. Using reference TRBV19 and TRBJ2-7 for the parts outside the CDR3, the full variable domain is DGGITQSPKYLFRKEGQNVTLSCEQNLNHDAMYWYRQDPGQGLRLIYYSQIVNDFQKGDIAEGYSVSREKKESFPLTVTSAQKNPTAFYLCASSSQDRIVQYFGPGTRLTVT.

This clonotype came up a few times. V is TRBV28 and J is TRBJ2-3, with 11 bases matching TRBD2. Germline V gene sequence: CDR1 MDHEN, CDR2 SYDVKM. The CDR3 is 15 amino acids. Trimming at V came to 6 bases and at J to 5 bases, leaving 7 bases not matched to a gene. The CDR3 protein is CASSLLAGVIDTQYF. The CDR3 DNA reads TGTGCCAGCAGCCTACTAGCGGGAGTTATAGATACGCAGTATTTT.

The chain joins TRBV15 to TRBJ2-5; a possible D gene is TRBD1 (5 bases). V was trimmed by 7 bases and J by 3 bases, leaving 12 bases between them. This CDR3 is built from 13 residues. The germline CDR1 and CDR2 sequences are LNHNV and YYDKDF (reference sequence). CDR3 in amino acids: CATNTDSKETQYF. The CDR3 region has the DNA TGTGCCACCAATACAGACAGCAAAGAGACCCAGTACTTC.

On this clonotype itself: The DNA is omitted, as the CDR3 cannot be located on it reliably, and the CDR3 follows TCRdb's listing. The chain links TRBV10-3 to TRBJ1-2. Per germline, CDR1 ENHRY and CDR2 SYGVKD. The CDR3 spans 14 amino acids, including both terminal residues. The CDR3 is CAISESTGNYGCTF.

The chain links TRBV4-2 to TRBJ2-2, with D tentatively TRBD2 (6 bases). CDR1 is LGHNA, CDR2 YNFKEQ, per germline. V was cut by 1 base and J by 8 bases, with 8 bases left in between. The CDR3 is 13 amino acids. In DNA form, the CDR3 reads TGTGCCAGCAGCCAAGGGGACTCTGGGGAGCTGTTTTTT. It yields the protein CASSQGDSGELFF.

This clonotype was picked up many times. At one boundary the junction diverges from the germline segment, which might be a read error. V is TRBV7-7 and J is TRBJ2-2; no clear D. The length of the CDR3 is 14 residues. Germline CDR1 and CDR2: SSHAT and FNYEAQ (reference sequence). The CDR3 DNA is TGTGCTAGCAGCTTAAACCAGAACACCGGGGAGCTGTTTTTT. It yields the protein CASSLNQNTGELFF.

In this sample, this clonotype turned up a few times. The chain links TRBV16 to TRBJ2-1; D tentatively reads TRBD1 or TRBD2 (5 bases each). Germline V gives CDR1 KGHSY, CDR2 FQNENV. The CDR3 is made up of 17 amino acids. Trimming cost V 6 bases and J 0 bases, with 18 bases left between them. The CDR3 sequence is CASRGRAGDSSYNEQFF. The CDR3 DNA follows: TGTGCCAGCAGAGGACGCGCGGGTGACAGCTCCTACAATGAGCAGTTCTTC.

The chain carries TRBV9 and TRBJ2-7; D call uncertain. Germline assignment: CDR1 SGDLS and CDR2 YYNGEE. The V gene lost 3 bases and the J gene lost 4 bases, with 8 bases spanning the gap. There are 12 residues in the CDR3. The CDR3 bases are TGTGCCAGCAGCGGCCTCGGGTACGAGCAGTACTTC. As protein: CASSGLGYEQYF.